This entry lists 27 T cell receptor beta chains sequenced from one sample in a study of shared clonotypes between healthy human individuals. Using immunoSEQ multiplex PCR, the repertoire was profiled, and TCRdb retains in-frame clones only, with some absent. The sample lists 2 million to 3 million clones, roughly 93% occurring once. Sample: naive CD4+ T cells from PBMCs. As for subset: CD45RA+ positively selected. Receptors originate from a man aged 18-30 years in good health. Some clones in this sample may be carry-over from other donors' samples.

The rearrangement joins TRBV27 to TRBJ2-1; the D call may be TRBD1 or TRBD2 (6 bases each). The V and J ends lost 5 bases and 8 bases respectively, with 25 bases between them. The CDR3 consists of 17 residues. Germline V gene sequence: CDR1 MNHEY, CDR2 SMNVEV (reference sequence). In nucleotides, the CDR3 is TGTGCCAGCAGTCCACCCAAAGGAGGGACAAGCTCATATGAGCAGTTCTTC. Protein sequence: CASSPPKGGTSSYEQFF.

V usage is TRBV11-1 and J usage is TRBJ1-2, with TRBD1 matching over 8 bases. The CDR3 is made up of 13 amino acids. CDR1 is SGHAT, CDR2 FQDESV, per germline (reference sequence). Losses at the gene ends were 5 bases for V and 4 bases for J; bases not matched to a gene: 3. CDR3 residues: CASSVGQGYGYTF. The CDR3 DNA is TGTGCCAGCAGCGTCGGACAGGGCTATGGCTACACCTTC.

The chain carries TRBV28 and TRBJ2-6, with D hard to call. V was cut by 3 bases and J by 0 bases, with 9 bases left in between. Germline V gene data show CDR1 as MDHEN and CDR2 as SYDVKM. The CDR3 length is 16 residues. CDR3 coding DNA: TGTGCCAGCAGTTTTTGGGCCGACTCTGGGGCCAACGTCCTGACTTTC. Protein: CASSFWADSGANVLTF.

The CDR3 coding sequence is TGTGCCAGCAGCTTGACCTCCTCTGGAAACACCATATATTTT. Residues: CASSLTSSGNTIYF. The J gene is TRBJ1-3, the V gene TRBV11-1; no clear D. Germline V gene sequence: CDR1 SGHAT, CDR2 FQDESV (reference sequence). The V and J ends lost 3 bases and 0 bases respectively, with 6 bases between them. CDR3 size: 14 residues.

The chain carries TRBV7-2 and TRBJ2-7; D is perhaps TRBD1 (6 bases). The germline gives CDR1 SGHTA, CDR2 FQGNSA. V was pared by 4 bases and J by 8 bases, with 12 bases between. The CDR3 loop spans 12 amino acids. This CDR3 reads CASSSRQAQQYF. The CDR3 bases are TGTGCCAGCAGCTCCCGACAGGCCCAGCAGTACTTC.

The chain is built from TRBV5-1 and TRBJ1-3; tentatively, D is TRBD1 (5 bases). In germline, CDR1 is SGHRS, CDR2 YFSETQ. V gave up 1 base and J gave up 0 bases, with 11 bases separating them. The length of the CDR3 is 16 residues. The CDR3: CASSLPGGNSGNTIYF. DNA of the CDR3: TGCGCCAGCAGCTTGCCGGGGGGGAACTCTGGAAACACCATATATTTT.

The genes are TRBV5-8 and TRBJ2-5, with TRBD1 matching 7 bases. The CDR3 spans 15 residues. V gave up 4 bases and J gave up 2 bases; unmatched junction bases: 8. CDR1 is SGHTS, CDR2 YDEGEE, per germline. This CDR3 reads CASSPGQVTQETQYF. The CDR3 nucleotides read TGTGCCAGCAGCCCCGGACAGGTGACACAAGAGACCCAGTACTTC.

This rearrangement joins TRBV4-1 to TRBJ1-2, with unresolved D. Between the trimmed V and J ends, which lost 2 bases and 4 bases, there was a span of 20 bases. The V gene's germline CDR1 is MGHRA and CDR2 YSYEKL. There are 17 residues in the CDR3. The CDR3 DNA reads as TGCGCCAGCAGCCAACCTGGTGGTTGGGGTGAGGGCTATGGCTACACCTTC. Residues: CASSQPGGWGEGYGYTF.

The chain couples TRBV5-1 to TRBJ2-2, with 10 bases lining up with TRBD1. Germline values: CDR1 SGHRS, CDR2 YFSETQ. With 4 bases clipped from V and 7 bases from J, the junction kept 7 bases outside the gene matches. The CDR3 is 15 residues long. The CDR3: CASSIDRGLLGELFF. The DNA for the CDR3 is TGCGCCAGCAGCATTGACAGGGGGCTACTCGGGGAGCTGTTTTTT.

The chain carries TRBV7-2 and TRBJ2-3; 13 nucleotides agree with TRBD2. Germline V gives CDR1 SGHTA, CDR2 FQGNSA. Trimming cost V 5 bases and J 2 bases; bases outside gene matches: 7. This CDR3 has 17 amino acids. CDR3 loop: CASSSGLAGVYTDTQYF. The CDR3 DNA reads TGTGCCAGCAGCAGTGGACTAGCGGGAGTATACACAGATACGCAGTATTTT.

The chain uses TRBV4-1 and TRBJ2-5; D is ambiguous. The DNA end is a closer match to TRBJ2-7, so the J assignment may be wrong. The CDR3 has 15 amino acids. The V gene's germline CDR1 is MGHRA and CDR2 YSYEKL. The CDR3 region has the DNA TGCGCCAGCAGCCAAGAGGGCCTGGCTCCGTACGAGCAGTACTTC. This translates into CASSQEGLAPYEQYF.

This clone has a single count. CDR3 nucleotides: TGTGCCAGCAGCTTACAGGGTGCAGATACGCAGTATTTT. Translating it yields CASSLQGADTQYF. The V gene is TRBV11-2, the J gene TRBJ2-3; maybe TRBD1 (5 bases). Germline assignment: CDR1 SGHAT and CDR2 FQNNGV. CDR3 length: 13 amino acids. Trimming removed 2 bases at V and 4 bases at J, with 7 bases between.

V is TRBV5-1 and J is TRBJ1-1; 8 bases are a match to TRBD1. This CDR3 contains 16 residues. CDR1 is SGHRS, CDR2 YFSETQ, per germline. The J segment lost 3 bases and the V segment lost 2 bases, leaving 9 bases of the junction unmatched. As DNA, the CDR3 is TGCGCCAGCAGCTTCGGACAGGGTGGTAGGGACACTGAAGCTTTCTTT. It translates to CASSFGQGGRDTEAFF.

This chain connects TRBV30 to TRBJ1-4; D not resolved. This CDR3 region has 15 residues. Germline CDR1 GTSNPN, CDR2 SVGIG (reference sequence). Trimming stripped 1 base from V and 8 bases from J, with 17 bases between. CDR3: CAWSAQVGVGEKLFF. The CDR3 DNA is TGTGCCTGGAGTGCCCAGGTCGGGGTAGGGGAAAAACTGTTTTTT.

Here the CDR3 DNA reads TGTGCCAGCAGCTTGTCAGGGTGGGCCTACGAGCAGTACTTC. Protein product: CASSLSGWAYEQYF. The chain is built from TRBV11-1 and TRBJ2-7; the D gene is possibly TRBD1 (5 bases). Germline V gives CDR1 SGHAT, CDR2 FQDESV (reference sequence). CDR3 length equals 14 residues. The V end lost 3 bases, the J end lost 2 bases, and 11 bases lay between the germline ends.

The rearrangement uses TRBV11-1 and TRBJ2-5, with D perhaps being TRBD1 or TRBD2 (5 bases each). The CDR3 consists of 17 residues. CDR1 and CDR2 (germline): SGHAT, FQDESV (reference sequence). V was clipped by 3 bases and J by 2 bases, with 19 bases between them. CDR3 in amino acids: CASSLSAGTDKQETQYF. The CDR3, as DNA: TGTGCCAGCAGCTTGTCCGCAGGGACGGACAAACAAGAGACCCAGTACTTC. The variable domain in full, completed from reference TRBV11-1 and TRBJ2-5, reads EAEVAQSPRYKITEKSQAVAFWCDPISGHATLYWYRQILGQGPELLVQFQDESVVDDSQLPKDRFSAERLKGVDSTLKIQPAELGDSAMYLCASSLSAGTDKQETQYFGPGTRLLVL.

The V gene is TRBV6-1, the J gene TRBJ2-7; 7 nucleotides align to TRBD1. Germline lookup yields CDR1 MNHNS and CDR2 SASEGT. This CDR3 spans 15 amino acids. Trimming at V came to 8 bases and at J to 7 bases, leaving 17 bases not matched to a gene. CDR3 loop: CASGLNGQVLWEQYF. Written as DNA, the CDR3 is TGTGCCAGCGGGCTGAACGGACAGGTCCTTTGGGAGCAGTACTTC.

The chain links TRBV28 to TRBJ2-3; D might be TRBD1 or TRBD2, each matching 5 bases. Germline CDR1 reads MDHEN; CDR2 reads SYDVKM. V gave up 7 bases and J gave up 2 bases, with 13 bases separating them. The CDR3 is 14 amino acids. The CDR3 DNA sequence: TGTGCCAGCACCATGGGACGGAACACAGATACGCAGTATTTT. It codes for CASTMGRNTDTQYF.

This chain connects TRBV14 to TRBJ2-1; 8 positions agree with TRBD2. V shed 0 bases, J shed 13 bases, and the junction held 5 bases outside the gene matches. The CDR3 sequence is 13 residues long. Germline CDR1 and CDR2: SGHDN and FVKESK. The CDR3 DNA reads as TGTGCCAGCAGCCAAGAGGAAGGACTAGCACAGTTCTTC. Amino acid sequence: CASSQEEGLAQFF.

The chain carries TRBV10-3 and TRBJ2-1, with TRBD2 identical over 11 bases. From germline, CDR1 is ENHRY and CDR2 SYGVKD. CDR3 length: 13 residues. V gave up 6 bases and J gave up 7 bases; unmatched junction bases: 2. CDR3 residues: CAISGTSGNEQFF. Written as DNA, the CDR3 is TGTGCCATCAGCGGGACTAGCGGTAATGAGCAGTTCTTC.

The gene calls are TRBV28 and TRBJ2-5; no reliable D call. Germline CDR1 reads MDHEN; CDR2 reads SYDVKM. V shed 7 bases and J shed 3 bases, with 12 bases lying between them. The CDR3 spans 13 residues. CDR3 nucleotides: TGTGCCAGCACGTCGGGTGGAGAAGAGACCCAGTACTTC. Translation gives CASTSGGEETQYF.

The chain is built from TRBV7-2 and TRBJ1-2; 7 bases match TRBD1. The germline gives CDR1 SGHTA, CDR2 FQGNSA. This CDR3 has 17 amino acids. Losses at the gene ends were 5 bases for V and 1 base for J; bases not matched to a gene: 13. The CDR3 nucleotides are TGTGCCAGCAGCCCAGGGGGTGTGGGGCCTGATAACTATGGCTACACCTTC. Translated, it gives CASSPGGVGPDNYGYTF.

The gene calls are TRBV28 and TRBJ2-7, with no clear D. This CDR3 is built from 15 residues. Per the germline V gene, CDR1 is MDHEN and CDR2 is SYDVKM. Trimming left V 5 bases short and J 2 bases short, with 16 bases between. CDR3 protein: CASSGEVFNTYEQYF. The DNA for the CDR3 is TGTGCCAGCAGTGGAGAGGTCTTCAACACCTACGAGCAGTACTTC.

J is TRBJ1-2 and V is TRBV6-5; possible D gene TRBD1, 6 bases. The CDR3 contains 14 residues. Trimming left V 6 bases short and J 3 bases short, with 14 bases between. Germline CDR1 reads MNHEY; CDR2 reads SVGAGI. CDR3 bases: TGTGCCAGCAGCGAAGACAGGATCTACTATGGCTACACCTTC. Translating gives CASSEDRIYYGYTF.

J is TRBJ1-1 and V is TRBV18; 10 bases agree with TRBD1. Germline V lookup: CDR1 KGHSH, CDR2 LQKENI. V shed 3 bases, J shed 4 bases, and the junction held 5 bases outside the gene matches. The CDR3 is 15 residues long. In DNA form, the CDR3 reads TGTGCCAGCTCACCGGGACAGGGGAGAATCACTGAAGCTTTCTTT. Protein sequence: CASSPGQGRITEAFF.

The V gene is TRBV10-2, the J gene TRBJ2-5; 9 bases match TRBD1. This CDR3 spans 15 amino acids. With 2 bases clipped from V and 5 bases from J, the junction kept 6 bases outside the gene matches. Germline CDR1 and CDR2: WSHSY and SAAADI. CDR3 residues: CASSEPDRGGETQYF. In DNA, the CDR3 is TGCGCCAGCAGTGAGCCGGACAGGGGAGGGGAGACCCAGTACTTC.

The chain employs TRBV10-3 and TRBJ2-1; no firm D call. The CDR3 contains 15 residues. CDR1 is ENHRY and CDR2 is SYGVKD in the germline V gene. Trimming cost V 8 bases and J 0 bases, with 14 bases left between them. The CDR3 sequence is CAIGKTRTSYNEQFF. CDR3 nucleotides: TGTGCCATCGGAAAGACCCGAACCTCCTACAATGAGCAGTTCTTC.